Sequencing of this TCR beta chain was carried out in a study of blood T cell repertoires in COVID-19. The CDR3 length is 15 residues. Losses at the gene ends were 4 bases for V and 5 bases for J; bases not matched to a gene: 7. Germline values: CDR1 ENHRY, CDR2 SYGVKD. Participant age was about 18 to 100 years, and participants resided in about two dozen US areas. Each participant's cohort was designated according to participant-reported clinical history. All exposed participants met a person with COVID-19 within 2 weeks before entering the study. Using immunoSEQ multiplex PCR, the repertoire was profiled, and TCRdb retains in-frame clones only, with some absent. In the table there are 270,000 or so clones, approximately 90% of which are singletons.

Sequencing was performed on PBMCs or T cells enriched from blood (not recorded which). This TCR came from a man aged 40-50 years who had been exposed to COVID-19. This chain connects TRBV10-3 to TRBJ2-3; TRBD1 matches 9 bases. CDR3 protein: CAISGKATGGDTQYF. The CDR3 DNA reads TGTGCCATCAGTGGAAAAGCGACAGGGGGAGATACGCAGTATTTT.